This paragraph covers one TCR beta chain sequence. Its antigen remains unidentified. This sample was included in a study of OX40 agonist ivuxolimab in advanced cancers. Study in general: Age averaged approximately 60 years (range 23 to 79), and just over 80% were male. Anti-PD-1, anti-PD-L1 or anti-CTLA-4 therapy given earlier was allowed, and over 35% had some.

Overall study results and limits: Expanded peripheral T-cell antigen specificity went undetermined.

The CDR3 has 15 amino acids. The data were produced by immunoSEQ multiplex PCR, yet TCRdb's version contains in-frame clones alone and is incomplete. The data hold about 76,000 clones, with over 75% observed a single time. No patient had autoimmune disease or received systemic immunosuppression. Here the sequenced sample was CD4+ or CD8+ T cells sorted from blood, taken in a trial of the OX40 agonist ivuxolimab. This sequence joins TRBV21-1 and TRBJ1-2. TRBV21-1 is tagged as a pseudogene. This TCR was sampled from an adult with an advanced solid tumor such as melanoma, head and neck, liver or kidney cancer. The CDR3: CASSKAGVADYGYTF. CDR3 coding DNA: TGTGCCAGCAGCAAAGCTGGGGTAGCGGACTATGGCTACACCTTC.